The following is a T cell receptor beta chain sequence with its context. These data are taken from a study of blood T cell repertoires in COVID-19. Study-level information: Sites across the United States, Italy and Spain contributed samples from acute and convalescent COVID-19. Sample material is recorded as cDNA or gDNA derived from T cells, B-cell-depleted T cells, or PBMCs.

Authors' data handling: Estimation of nucleated cell counts was performed using reference gene primer amplification. TCRdb keeps only in-frame clones here, not all; method: immunoSEQ multiplex PCR. The DNA gave D and trimming, while V, J and clone size come from that table. The sample has roughly 150,000 clones, just over 90% seen once. The V gene's germline CDR1 is KGHSH and CDR2 LQKENI. This CDR3 comprises 13 residues. Germline trimming cut 5 bases from V and 4 bases from J; bases unmatched to any gene: 5. The chain carries TRBV18 and TRBJ2-7, with 7 bases that match TRBD1. The source material was peripheral blood. The sequence came from a man aged 18 to 35 with COVID-19, enrolled during active disease. The CDR3 protein is CASSSLQGYEQYF. DNA of the CDR3: TGTGCCAGCTCATCCTTACAGGGGTACGAGCAGTACTTC.